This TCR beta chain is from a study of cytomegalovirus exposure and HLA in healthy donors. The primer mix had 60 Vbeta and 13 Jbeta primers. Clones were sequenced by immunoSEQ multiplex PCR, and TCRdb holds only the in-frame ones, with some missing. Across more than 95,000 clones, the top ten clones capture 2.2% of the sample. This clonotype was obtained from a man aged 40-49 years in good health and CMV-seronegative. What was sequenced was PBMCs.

The CDR3 DNA follows: TGCGCCAGCAGCTTAATGGGACAGGGGGGAACCGGGGAGCTGTTTTTT. Translated: CASSLMGQGGTGELFF. This chain joins TRBV5-1 and TRBJ2-2, with TRBD1 matching over 11 bases. Germline V lookup: CDR1 SGHRS, CDR2 YFSETQ. V lost 2 bases, J lost 5 bases, and 5 bases stayed unmatched. The CDR3 loop spans 16 amino acids.